This T cell receptor (beta chain) emerged from a study of T cell repertoires in cytomegalovirus infection. Study-level background: CMV epitopes used comprised recently identified HLA-C-restricted ones and well-studied HLA-B-restricted ones. Public TCR beta signatures indicated both CMV infection and matching HLA type.

Of note for this clonotype: What it recognizes is unknown.

TCRdb re-called the reads with MiXCR, one entry per CDR3 protein. There are hundreds of thousands of distinct CDR3 sequences in the sample; 30% to 40% occur only once, and 17% lies in the top ten. Study observations and caveats: Pooled public TCR beta family frequency picked out CMV carriers with the relevant HLA. HLA-C-restricted, CMV-specific TCR beta clonotypes were dominant ex vivo.

CDR1 is SGHNT, CDR2 YYREEE, per germline (reference sequence). CDR3 size: 15 residues. Germline trimming cut 3 bases from V and 5 bases from J; bases unmatched to any gene: 6. The receptor was isolated from a human donor in good health (CMV status not recorded). Some clones in this sample may be carry-over from other donors' samples. Source: cultured PBMCs, taken from culture after CMV antigen stimulation. J is TRBJ2-2 and V is TRBV5-4; TRBD2 agrees at 8 bases. CDR3 bases: TGTGCCAGCAGCTATCCGGGACTAGGGACCGGGGAGCTGTTTTTT. Residues: CASSYPGLGTGELFF.